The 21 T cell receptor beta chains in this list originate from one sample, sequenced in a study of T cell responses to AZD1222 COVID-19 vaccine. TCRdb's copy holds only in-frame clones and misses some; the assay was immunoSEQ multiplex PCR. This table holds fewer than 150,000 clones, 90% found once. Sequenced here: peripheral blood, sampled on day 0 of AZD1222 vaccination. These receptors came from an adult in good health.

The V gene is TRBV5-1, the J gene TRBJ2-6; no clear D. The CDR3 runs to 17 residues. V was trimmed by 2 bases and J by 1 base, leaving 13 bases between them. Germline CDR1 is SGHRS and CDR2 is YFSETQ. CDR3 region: CASSFGVLASGANVLTF. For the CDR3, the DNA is TGCGCCAGCAGCTTTGGAGTACTCGCATCTGGGGCCAACGTCCTGACTTTC.

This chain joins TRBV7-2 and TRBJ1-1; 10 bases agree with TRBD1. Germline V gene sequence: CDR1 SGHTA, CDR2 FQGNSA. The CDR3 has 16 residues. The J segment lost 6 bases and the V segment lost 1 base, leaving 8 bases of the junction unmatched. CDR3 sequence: CASSLDGPGTGAEAFF. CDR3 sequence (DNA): TGTGCCAGCAGCTTAGATGGCCCTGGGACAGGGGCTGAAGCTTTCTTT.

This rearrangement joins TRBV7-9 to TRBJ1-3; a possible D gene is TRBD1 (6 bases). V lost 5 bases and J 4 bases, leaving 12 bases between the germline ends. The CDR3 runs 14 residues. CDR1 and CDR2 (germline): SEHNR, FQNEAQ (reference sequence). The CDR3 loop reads CASSPDSRGNTIYF. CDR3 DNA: TGTGCCAGCAGCCCGGACAGTCGGGGAAACACCATATATTTT. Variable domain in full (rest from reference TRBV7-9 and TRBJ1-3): DTGVSQNPRHKITKRGQNVTFRCDPISEHNRLYWYRQTLGQGPEFLTYFQNEAQLEKSRLLSDRFSAERPKGSFSTLEIQRTEQGDSAMYLCASSPDSRGNTIYFGEGSWLTVV.

The CDR3: CASSPLDDRGGLGYGYTF. The CDR3 coding sequence is TGTGCCAGCTCACCGTTAGACGACAGGGGCGGCCTCGGCTATGGCTACACCTTC. The rearrangement links TRBV18 to TRBJ1-2, with 8 bases fitting TRBD1. Germline loops: CDR1 KGHSH, CDR2 LQKENI. V shed 3 bases, J shed 4 bases, and the junction held 16 bases outside the gene matches. The CDR3 loop spans 18 amino acids.

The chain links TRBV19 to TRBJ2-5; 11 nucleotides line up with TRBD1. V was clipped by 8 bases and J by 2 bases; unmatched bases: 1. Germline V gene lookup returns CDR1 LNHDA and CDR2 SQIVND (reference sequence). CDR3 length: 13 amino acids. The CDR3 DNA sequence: TGTGCCAGTCGGGACAGGGGGCAAGAGACCCAGTACTTC. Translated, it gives CASRDRGQETQYF.

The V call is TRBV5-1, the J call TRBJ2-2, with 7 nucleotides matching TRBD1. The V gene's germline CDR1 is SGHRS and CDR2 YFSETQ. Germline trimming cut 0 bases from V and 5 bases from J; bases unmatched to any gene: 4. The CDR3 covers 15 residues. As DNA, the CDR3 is TGCGCCAGCAGCTTGGAAGGCAGGGGGACCGGGGAGCTGTTTTTT. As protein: CASSLEGRGTGELFF.

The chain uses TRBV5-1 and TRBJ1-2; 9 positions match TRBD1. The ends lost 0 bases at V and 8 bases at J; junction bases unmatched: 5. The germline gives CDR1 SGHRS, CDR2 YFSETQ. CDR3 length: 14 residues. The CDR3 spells CASSLGQGVRGYTF. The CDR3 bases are TGCGCCAGCAGCTTGGGACAGGGGGTGAGAGGCTACACCTTC.

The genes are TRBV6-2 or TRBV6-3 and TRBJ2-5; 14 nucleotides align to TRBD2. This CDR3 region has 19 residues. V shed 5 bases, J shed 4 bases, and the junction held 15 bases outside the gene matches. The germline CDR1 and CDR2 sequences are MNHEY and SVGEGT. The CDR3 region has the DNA TGTGCCAGCAGTCCCGCCCCCGGGACTAGCGGGAGATGGGTAGAGACCCAGTACTTC. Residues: CASSPAPGTSGRWVETQYF.

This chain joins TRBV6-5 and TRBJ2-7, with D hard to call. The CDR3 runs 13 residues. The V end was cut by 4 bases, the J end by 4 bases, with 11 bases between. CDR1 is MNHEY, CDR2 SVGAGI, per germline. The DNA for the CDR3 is TGTGCCAGCAGTTGGACCGGTCTATACGAGCAGTACTTC. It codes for CASSWTGLYEQYF.

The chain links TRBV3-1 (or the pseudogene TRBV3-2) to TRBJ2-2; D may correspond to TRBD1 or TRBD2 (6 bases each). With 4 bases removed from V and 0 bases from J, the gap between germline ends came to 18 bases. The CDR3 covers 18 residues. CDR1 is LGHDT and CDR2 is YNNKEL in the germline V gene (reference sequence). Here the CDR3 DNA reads TGTGCCAGCAGCCCAGGACGGGGGCCGATTACGAACACCGGGGAGCTGTTTTTT. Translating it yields CASSPGRGPITNTGELFF.

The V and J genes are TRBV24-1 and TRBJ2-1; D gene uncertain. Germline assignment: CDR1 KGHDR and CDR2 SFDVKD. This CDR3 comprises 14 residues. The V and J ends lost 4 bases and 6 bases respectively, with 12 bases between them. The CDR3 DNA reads TGTGCCACCAGTGACCGAGACCCGCTCAATGAGCAGTTCTTC. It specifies CATSDRDPLNEQFF.

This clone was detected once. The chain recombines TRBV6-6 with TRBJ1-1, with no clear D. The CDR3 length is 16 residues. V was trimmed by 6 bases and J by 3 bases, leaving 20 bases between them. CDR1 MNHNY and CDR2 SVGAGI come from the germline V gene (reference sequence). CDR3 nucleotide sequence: TGTGCCAGCAGCCCAAAGCCCCCTATAGGTGACACTGAAGCTTTCTTT. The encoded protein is CASSPKPPIGDTEAFF.

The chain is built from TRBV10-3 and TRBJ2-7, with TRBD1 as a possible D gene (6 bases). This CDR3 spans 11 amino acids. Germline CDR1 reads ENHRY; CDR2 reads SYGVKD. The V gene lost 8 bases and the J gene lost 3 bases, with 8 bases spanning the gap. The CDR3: CAISDSYEQYF. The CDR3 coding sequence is TGTGCCATCTCGGACAGCTACGAGCAGTACTTC.

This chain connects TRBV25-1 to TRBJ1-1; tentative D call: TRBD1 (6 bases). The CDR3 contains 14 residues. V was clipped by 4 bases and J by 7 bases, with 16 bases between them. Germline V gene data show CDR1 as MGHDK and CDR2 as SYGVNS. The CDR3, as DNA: TGTGCCAGCAGTGGTCTACAGGGAACGGATGAAGCTTTCTTT. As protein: CASSGLQGTDEAFF. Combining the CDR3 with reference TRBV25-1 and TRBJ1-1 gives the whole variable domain EADIYQTPRYLVIGTGKKITLECSQTMGHDKMYWYQQDPGMELHLIHYSYGVNSTEKGDLSSESTVSRIRTEHFPLTLESARPSHTSQYLCASSGLQGTDEAFFGQGTRLTVV.

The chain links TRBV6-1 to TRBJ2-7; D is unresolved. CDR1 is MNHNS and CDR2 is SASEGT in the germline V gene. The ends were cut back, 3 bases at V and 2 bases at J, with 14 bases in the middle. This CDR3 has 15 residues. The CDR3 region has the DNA TGTGCCAGCAGTGACGATCCTGATATCCCCTACGAGCAGTACTTC. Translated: CASSDDPDIPYEQYF.

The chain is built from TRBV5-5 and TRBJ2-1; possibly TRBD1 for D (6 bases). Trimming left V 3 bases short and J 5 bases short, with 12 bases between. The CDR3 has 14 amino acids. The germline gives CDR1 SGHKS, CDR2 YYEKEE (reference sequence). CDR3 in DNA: TGTGCCAGCAGCTACCCCGGGACAAACAATGAGCAGTTCTTC. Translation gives CASSYPGTNNEQFF.

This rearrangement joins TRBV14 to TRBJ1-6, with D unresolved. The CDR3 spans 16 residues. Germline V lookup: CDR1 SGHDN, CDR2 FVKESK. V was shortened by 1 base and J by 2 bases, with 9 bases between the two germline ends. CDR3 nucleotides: TGTGCCAGCAGCCAAGTGGGAGTAGCCTATAATTCACCCCTCCACTTT. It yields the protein CASSQVGVAYNSPLHF.

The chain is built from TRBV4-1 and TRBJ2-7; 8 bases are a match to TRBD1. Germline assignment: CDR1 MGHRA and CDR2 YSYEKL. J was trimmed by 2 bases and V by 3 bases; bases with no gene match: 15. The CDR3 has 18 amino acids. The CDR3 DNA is TGCGCCAGCAGCCAGTCTGGAGGATCGGGACAGGTTGCCTACGAGCAGTACTTC. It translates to CASSQSGGSGQVAYEQYF.

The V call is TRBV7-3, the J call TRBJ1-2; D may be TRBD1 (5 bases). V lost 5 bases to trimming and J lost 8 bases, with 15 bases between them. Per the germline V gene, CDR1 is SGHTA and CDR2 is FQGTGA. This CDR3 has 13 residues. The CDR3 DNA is TGTGCCAGCAGCGCGTCCCAGGGAAGCGGCTACACCTTC. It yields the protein CASSASQGSGYTF.

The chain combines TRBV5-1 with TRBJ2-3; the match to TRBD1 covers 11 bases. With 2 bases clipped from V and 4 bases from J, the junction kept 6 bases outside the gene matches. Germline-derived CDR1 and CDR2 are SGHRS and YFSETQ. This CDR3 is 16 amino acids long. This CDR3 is CASSLGQGAAADTQYF. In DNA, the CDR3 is TGCGCCAGCAGCTTAGGACAGGGGGCAGCGGCAGATACGCAGTATTTT.

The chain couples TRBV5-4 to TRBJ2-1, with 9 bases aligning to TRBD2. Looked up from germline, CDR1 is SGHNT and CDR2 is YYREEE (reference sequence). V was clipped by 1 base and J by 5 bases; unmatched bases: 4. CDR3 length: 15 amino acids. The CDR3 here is CASSLRAGGDNEQFF. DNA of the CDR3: TGTGCCAGCAGCTTGAGGGCGGGGGGGGACAATGAGCAGTTCTTC.